The TCR beta chain described here comes from a study of shared clonotypes between healthy human individuals (dated by TCRdb to the early 2020s). With respect to the entire study: A few men and two women, aged 18 to 49 years, made up the cohort. Per donor, three plates each were used for CD4 naive and CD4 memory, two for CD8 naive, and one for CD8 memory. Blood TCR repertoires of roughly five healthy adults were deeply sequenced to estimate repertoire size and the extent of clonotype sharing between individuals. To increase sequencing depth and limit assay-specific biases, TCR repertoire library preparation and sequencing were carried out by different laboratories using diverse techniques. Per donor, leukapheresis produced somewhere between about 0.85 and 10 billion PBMCs. Overall study outcomes, separate from this receptor: Compared with non-shared clonotypes, clonotypes shared by all four sorted-subset donors had higher generation probabilities. Roughly 5.2% of naive CD4, 3.5% of naive CD8, around 2.3% of memory CD4, and about 0.4% of memory CD8 clonotypes were shared across a handful of donors. Pairwise subsampling led to the expectation that sequencing depth would affect the degree of clonotype sharing among donors. Even with the large sequencing depth, rarefaction of the sorted-subset datasets indicated that sequencing was incomplete. Naive subsets generally had larger estimated clonotype richness than memory subsets. Sampling was restricted to blood, and TCR repertoires in tissue are likely to differ from TCR repertoires in blood. Because the study included a small number of donors, the genetic and exposure-history diversity represented was limited.

Concerning this clone itself: Its specific antigen is unknown. No qualities accompany the bases; no much larger clone lies one base away.

The donors were healthy, HIV-negative adults with no recently reported acute infections or vaccinations. Every donor was a Caucasian adult living in Nashville, Tennessee, USA. Magnetic negative selection was used to enrich CD4+ T cells, after which naive cells were positively selected on CD45RA and the negative fraction became the memory subset. After blood collection by leukapheresis, PBMCs were isolated using Ficoll-Histopaque density gradient centrifugation and then cryopreserved in the vapor phase of liquid nitrogen. Purity and quantity of every magnetically sorted T cell population were checked by analytical flow cytometry. Genomic DNA was isolated from each sorted fraction and quantified by UV absorbance on a Nanodrop 2000c. Using the deep immunoSEQ assay, TCR CDR3 regions were amplified from genomic DNA by multiplex PCR. Extracted genomic DNA from each cell subset was spread evenly across all wells of several immunoSEQ 96-well plates, with each plate serving as a replicate. For sorted subsets, roughly 200 ng of genomic DNA, equivalent to around 30,000 T cell genomes, went into each replicate PCR. The purified libraries were quantified using a Qubit 3.0 fluorometer, sized with a Bioanalyzer 2100, and then quantified again using the KAPA Library Quantification kit. Every immunoSEQ 96-well plate was sequenced on a dedicated single-read 150-cycle Illumina NextSeq 550 flow cell. The original pipeline was this. The immunoSEQ output contained only junctional sequences without quality scores, so filtering could not match that applied to full-length reads. To assign V/J genes and CDR3, sequences were annotated against IMGT germline references using PyIR, a Python wrapper for IgBLAST v1.9. Reads with weak V/J assignments (E-value above 1e-6), missing CDR3, stop codons, out-of-frame junctions, or ambiguous translated residues were removed. V3J clonotypes were defined as sequences sharing the same inferred V gene, J gene, and CDR3 amino acid sequence. Percentage overlap between repertoires was computed as shared unique clonotypes divided by the size of the smaller repertoire. RTK rarefaction, the Chao1 estimator, and Recon v2.1 estimates of unobserved clonotypes were used to assess repertoire richness. For all TCRbeta clonotypes obtained by the gDNA method from a few donors, generation probabilities were computed with OLGA. Here the immuneACCESS table is served through TCRdb, limited to in-frame sequences with V and J called. Missing clones are a known gap in these copies; in checked studies unresolved V genes cover under half, and the rest lacks a known reason. The V and J calls and clone size were taken over from that table, and D and trimming were inferred from the DNA. The sample table contains almost 750,000 clones; only one count was recorded for around 77% of them. The top ten clones comprise about 1.8% of the sample.

The sample taken for sequencing was memory CD4+ T cells sorted from blood. Reading the label with the study, this specimen's cell subset or site is: CD45RA-negative fraction. The receptor was derived from a woman under 40 in good health.

The DNA is TGTGCCAGCAGTTGGGGGGGCAAAAGCAATCAGCCCCAGCATTTT. This gives the protein CASSWGGKSNQPQHF. The V gene is TRBV2 and the J gene is TRBJ1-5; TRBD1 could be the D gene, as 6 bases match. V drops 5 bases and J drops 1 base, leaving 12 bases in between. From a lookup of the germline V gene, CDR1 and CDR2 are SNHLY and FYNNEI. The cysteine opens and the phenylalanine closes a CDR3 of 15 amino acids. CDR3 DNA only is kept here, 45 bases in frame from base 1. Supplemented by the reference TRBV2 and TRBJ1-5 proteins around the CDR3, the complete variable domain is EPEVTQTPSHQVTQMGQEVILRCVPISNHLYFYWYRQILGQKVEFLVSFYNNEISEKSEIFDDQFSVERPDGSNFTLKIRSTKLEDSAMYFCASSWGGKSNQPQHFGDGTRLSIL.